Following are 31 T cell receptor beta chains from one sample sequenced in a study of blood T cells in healthy people across ages. PCR was performed a second time for about 7 to 12 cycles using a sample-barcoded 5' primer and a J-beta primer mix. One entry per CDR3 protein, called by TCRdb with MiXCR from the 5' RACE reads. The profile covers more than 700,000 distinct CDR3 sequences, with 50% to 65% appearing a single time and around 40% taken by the ten largest. Material for sequencing was blood. These receptors were obtained from a man older than 75 in good health.

The chain couples TRBV5-1 to TRBJ2-1; D is undetermined. The CDR3 length is 14 residues. With 0 bases removed from V and 4 bases from J, the gap between germline ends came to 8 bases. The germline gives CDR1 SGHRS, CDR2 YFSETQ. CDR3 nucleotides: TGCGCCAGCAGCTTGGTATCCCAATACAATGAGCAGTTCTTC. Translating gives CASSLVSQYNEQFF.

With respect to this clonotype: The junction does not match germline at one end; this may be a read error. The chain uses TRBV7-3 and TRBJ2-1, with 7 bases identical to TRBD2. CDR3 size: 13 residues. Looked up from germline, CDR1 is SGHTA and CDR2 is FQGTGA. The CDR3 sequence is CASSLGTTNQQFF. The CDR3 DNA follows: TGTGCCAGCAGCCTAGGGACTACCAATCAGCAGTTCTTC. Combining the CDR3 with reference TRBV7-3 and TRBJ2-1 gives the whole variable domain GAGVSQTPSNKVTEKGKYVELRCDPISGHTALYWYRQSLGQGPEFLIYFQGTGAADDSGLPNDRFFAVRPEGSVSTLKIQRTERGDSAVYLCASSLGTTNQQFFGPGTRLTVL.

V is TRBV7-9 and J is TRBJ2-1; D gene uncertain. Germline assignment: CDR1 SEHNR and CDR2 FQNEAQ (reference sequence). The CDR3 spans 14 residues. Trimming removed 1 base at V and 5 bases at J, with 9 bases between. CDR3 in DNA: TGTGCCAGCAGCTTAGATGATGGAAACAATGAGCAGTTCTTC. It yields the protein CASSLDDGNNEQFF.

This rearrangement joins TRBV27 to TRBJ2-7, with D maybe TRBD2 (5 bases). The CDR3 spans 14 residues. V lost 3 bases and J 12 bases, leaving 21 bases between the germline ends. From germline, CDR1 is MNHEY and CDR2 SMNVEV (reference sequence). The CDR3 reads CASSFVAGRPELYF. The CDR3, as DNA: TGTGCCAGCAGTTTTGTGGCGGGCCGACCGGAGTTGTACTTC.

A few counts support this clonotype. The CDR3 sequence is CASSSPGPEQYF. DNA of the CDR3: TGTGCCAGCAGCTCCCCGGGCCCCGAGCAGTACTTC. The chain joins TRBV6-5 to TRBJ2-7; D unresolved. The CDR3 sequence is 12 residues long. Trimming took 6 bases from V and 6 from J, leaving 12 bases between them. CDR1 is MNHEY, CDR2 SVGAGI, per germline.

This clonotype showed up just a few times. V usage is TRBV5-1 and J usage is TRBJ2-7, with 7 nucleotides matching TRBD1. Germline assignment: CDR1 SGHRS and CDR2 YFSETQ. The CDR3 covers 13 residues. Trimming at V came to 6 bases and at J to 4 bases, leaving 7 bases not matched to a gene. This CDR3 reads CASTTQGSYEQYF. DNA of the CDR3: TGCGCCAGCACCACACAGGGGTCGTACGAGCAGTACTTC.

This clonotype occurred a few times. J is TRBJ2-3 and V is TRBV27, with D unresolved. The V end lost 0 bases, the J end lost 6 bases, and 10 bases lay between the germline ends. Per the germline V gene, CDR1 is MNHEY and CDR2 is SMNVEV (reference sequence). The length of the CDR3 is 14 residues. DNA of the CDR3: TGTGCCAGCAGTTTATCGGTAGGGTCGGATACGCAGTATTTT. This gives the protein CASSLSVGSDTQYF.

The rearrangement uses TRBV20-1 and TRBJ2-7, with D perhaps TRBD1 or TRBD2 (6 bases each). Germline V gene sequence: CDR1 DFQATT, CDR2 SNEGSKA (reference sequence). The CDR3 is made up of 14 amino acids. The V end was cut by 3 bases, the J end by 5 bases, with 17 bases between. The CDR3 here is CSASRGTSDNEQYF. In DNA form, the CDR3 reads TGCAGTGCTAGCCGCGGGACAAGCGACAACGAGCAGTACTTC.

The chain couples TRBV12-5 to TRBJ2-7, with D possibly being TRBD1 or TRBD2 (5 bases each). Germline-derived CDR1 and CDR2 are LGHNT and FRNRAP. The CDR3 is 13 amino acids. The V gene lost 1 base and the J gene lost 10 bases, with 14 bases spanning the gap. As DNA, the CDR3 is TGTGCTAGTGGTTTGGGACAGCCGGAGGCCCAGTACTTC. It encodes CASGLGQPEAQYF.

The V gene is TRBV2, the J gene TRBJ2-1; unclear D gene. Germline lookup yields CDR1 SNHLY and CDR2 FYNNEI. The V end lost 7 bases, the J end lost 6 bases, and 16 bases lay between the germline ends. This CDR3 contains 14 residues. The DNA for the CDR3 is TGTGCCAGCATGCCGGGTTCCTCCGTCAATGAGCAGTTCTTC. This translates into CASMPGSSVNEQFF. Supplemented by reference TRBV2 and TRBJ2-1, the full variable domain reads EPEVTQTPSHQVTQMGQEVILRCVPISNHLYFYWYRQILGQKVEFLVSFYNNEISEKSEIFDDQFSVERPDGSNFTLKIRSTKLEDSAMYFCASMPGSSVNEQFFGPGTRLTVL.

This chain joins TRBV27 and TRBJ2-5; unclear D gene. The germline V and J ends were trimmed by 1 base and 0 bases, with 3 bases remaining between them. The CDR3 contains 13 residues. CDR1 MNHEY and CDR2 SMNVEV come from the germline V gene (reference sequence). Here the CDR3 reads CASSLLYQETQYF. The CDR3 nucleotides are TGTGCCAGCAGTTTATTGTACCAAGAGACCCAGTACTTC.

This chain joins TRBV30 and TRBJ2-6; 10 bases agree with TRBD2. After removal of 4 bases from V and 0 bases from J, the junction contained 0 bases not matched to a gene. This CDR3 is 15 amino acids long. Germline-derived CDR1 and CDR2 are GTSNPN and SVGIG (reference sequence). The CDR3 spells CAWTSGSSGANVLTF. CDR3 sequence (DNA): TGTGCCTGGACTAGCGGGAGCTCTGGGGCCAACGTCCTGACTTTC.

V gene TRBV12-3 or TRBV12-4 combines with J gene TRBJ1-1; 8 bases are a match to TRBD1. The CDR3 runs 15 residues. The trim removed 4 bases at V and 0 bases at J, leaving 4 bases unmatched. This CDR3 is CASSSGQGLNTEAFF. CDR3 bases: TGTGCCAGCAGTTCCGGACAGGGATTGAACACTGAAGCTTTCTTT.

V usage is TRBV5-6 and J usage is TRBJ2-3; TRBD1 aligns across 11 bases. This CDR3 contains 16 residues. From germline, CDR1 is SGHDT and CDR2 YYEEEE. V was clipped by 0 bases and J by 14 bases; unmatched bases: 14. CDR3 protein: CASSLADRGRRRYAYF. The CDR3 nucleotides read TGTGCCAGCAGCTTGGCGGACAGGGGGCGGAGGAGATACGCGTATTTT.

V gene TRBV2 combines with J gene TRBJ2-7; 8 positions match TRBD1. CDR1 and CDR2 (germline): SNHLY, FYNNEI. V gave up 9 bases and J gave up 7 bases; unmatched junction bases: 11. CDR3 length equals 13 residues. This CDR3 reads CARSRGLLWEQYF. The CDR3 DNA is TGTGCCAGAAGCAGGGGGCTCCTTTGGGAGCAGTACTTC. The variable domain in full, with the rest retrieved from reference TRBV2 and TRBJ2-7, is EPEVTQTPSHQVTQMGQEVILRCVPISNHLYFYWYRQILGQKVEFLVSFYNNEISEKSEIFDDQFSVERPDGSNFTLKIRSTKLEDSAMYFCARSRGLLWEQYFGPGTRLTVT.

The chain carries TRBV5-1 and TRBJ1-1, with a weak D call TRBD1 (6 bases). With 4 bases removed from V and 4 bases from J, the gap between germline ends came to 17 bases. The CDR3 contains 15 residues. Germline lookup yields CDR1 SGHRS and CDR2 YFSETQ. CDR3 coding DNA: TGCGCCAGCAGCGGTAACAGGGCGGGGATCACTGAAGCTTTCTTT. This gives the protein CASSGNRAGITEAFF.

The chain couples TRBV6-5 to TRBJ1-2; the D gene is possibly TRBD1 (5 bases). The V gene's germline CDR1 is MNHEY and CDR2 SVGAGI. This CDR3 has 13 amino acids. V was clipped by 7 bases and J by 7 bases, with 16 bases between them. CDR3 amino acids: CASTSQQGSGYTF. CDR3 DNA sequence: TGTGCCAGCACTAGCCAGCAGGGTTCTGGCTACACCTTC.

The chain has TRBV29-1 and TRBJ2-1; 14 bases are shared with TRBD2. Per the germline V gene, CDR1 is SQVTM and CDR2 is ANQGSEA. With 7 bases clipped from V and 5 bases from J, the junction kept 7 bases outside the gene matches. There are 15 residues in the CDR3. The CDR3 region is CSATKTSGRDNEQFF. DNA of the CDR3: TGCAGCGCAACCAAGACTAGCGGGAGGGACAATGAGCAGTTCTTC.

The chain is built from TRBV18 and TRBJ2-3; 12 bases fit TRBD2. From germline, CDR1 is KGHSH and CDR2 LQKENI. The CDR3 is made up of 16 amino acids. Losses at the gene ends were 4 bases for V and 1 base for J; bases not matched to a gene: 3. The CDR3 here is CASSLTSGGRTDTQYF. CDR3 coding DNA: TGTGCCAGCTCACTGACTAGCGGGGGACGCACAGATACGCAGTATTTT.

The CDR3 sequence is CASSTGGTGYNEQFF. CDR3 in DNA: TGCGCCAGCAGCACGGGGGGGACAGGGTACAATGAGCAGTTCTTC. The chain has TRBV5-1 and TRBJ2-1; D is possibly TRBD1 (9 bases). V was trimmed by 4 bases and J by 4 bases, leaving 15 bases between them. The CDR3 has 15 amino acids. Germline lookup yields CDR1 SGHRS and CDR2 YFSETQ.

This chain uses TRBV5-1 with TRBJ2-4; 7 bases map to TRBD2. The end of the DNA is better explained by TRBJ2-7, so the J call may be wrong. CDR3 length: 14 amino acids. CDR1 and CDR2 from the germline V gene are SGHRS and YFSETQ. The CDR3 loop reads CASSPSGPTYEQYF. DNA of the CDR3: TGCGCCAGCAGCCCTAGCGGACCAACCTACGAGCAGTACTTC.

This chain uses TRBV5-1 with TRBJ2-7, with 14 bases identical to TRBD2. In germline, CDR1 is SGHRS, CDR2 YFSETQ. The J segment lost 2 bases and the V segment lost 0 bases, leaving 10 bases of the junction unmatched. The CDR3 has 19 residues. For the CDR3, the DNA is TGCGCCAGCAGCTTGGCCGGGACTAGCGGGAGTTCTAGGCCCTACGAGCAGTACTTC. Its protein product is CASSLAGTSGSSRPYEQYF.

This clonotype appeared a few times. The chain recombines TRBV13 with TRBJ2-3, with a weak D call TRBD2 (5 bases). Germline V lookup: CDR1 PRHDT, CDR2 FYEKMQ (reference sequence). This CDR3 is 15 amino acids long. V lost 7 bases, J lost 14 bases, and 28 bases lay in between. For the CDR3, the DNA is TGTGCCAGCACCAATGGAGGCATCGAGGGTAGATACGCGTATTTT. Residues: CASTNGGIEGRYAYF. Looking up the rest from reference TRBV13 and TRBJ2-3 gives the full variable domain: AAGVIQSPRHLIKEKRETATLKCYPIPRHDTVYWYQQGPGQDPQFLISFYEKMQSDKGSIPDRFSAQQFSDYHSELNMSSLELGDSALYFCASTNGGIEGRYAYFGPGTRLTVL.

This chain joins TRBV27 and TRBJ2-7, with 7 bases that match TRBD1. The germline CDR1 and CDR2 sequences are MNHEY and SMNVEV (reference sequence). The CDR3 runs to 15 residues. Trimming took 6 bases from V and 2 from J; bases not matched to a gene: 10. CDR3 residues: CASSRMTTGTYEQYF. The CDR3 bases are TGTGCCAGCAGCAGGATGACGACAGGGACCTACGAGCAGTACTTC.

The chain links TRBV5-1 to TRBJ2-1; 10 bases align to TRBD2. The germline V gene encodes CDR1 SGHRS and CDR2 YFSETQ. The length of the CDR3 is 16 residues. Trimming at V came to 4 bases and at J to 5 bases, leaving 9 bases not matched to a gene. The CDR3 loop is CASSPRGSGRDNEQFF. The CDR3 region has the DNA TGCGCCAGCAGCCCCCGGGGGAGCGGGAGGGACAATGAGCAGTTCTTC. Full variable domain (missing parts from reference TRBV5-1 and TRBJ2-1): KAGVTQTPRYLIKTRGQQVTLSCSPISGHRSVSWYQQTPGQGLQFLFEYFSETQRNKGNFPGRFSGRQFSNSRSEMNVSTLELGDSALYLCASSPRGSGRDNEQFFGPGTRLTVL.

There are a few counts of this clonotype. The gene calls are TRBV6-5 and TRBJ2-7; D perhaps matches TRBD1 (6 bases). This CDR3 is built from 14 residues. Trimming removed 6 bases at V and 5 bases at J, with 17 bases between. Germline lookup yields CDR1 MNHEY and CDR2 SVGAGI. The CDR3 loop reads CASSPRQGHHEQYF. In nucleotides, the CDR3 is TGTGCCAGCAGCCCCCGGCAGGGGCACCACGAGCAGTACTTC.

This clonotype was recorded a few times. The rearrangement links TRBV29-1 to TRBJ2-1, with TRBD1 matching over 9 bases. J lost 0 bases, V lost 6 bases, and 6 bases had no gene match. The CDR3 covers 15 residues. Germline assignment: CDR1 SQVTM and CDR2 ANQGSEA. CDR3 coding DNA: TGCAGCGTGACAGGGGGAGGGAGCTCCTACAATGAGCAGTTCTTC. The encoded protein is CSVTGGGSSYNEQFF.

The gene calls are TRBV10-2 and TRBJ1-1; D uncertain. The ends were cut back, 6 bases at V and 7 bases at J, with 15 bases in the middle. Germline V gives CDR1 WSHSY, CDR2 SAAADI. CDR3 length: 13 amino acids. The CDR3 spells CASRGLDVNEAFF. CDR3 in DNA: TGCGCCAGCAGGGGCCTCGACGTTAATGAAGCTTTCTTT.

The chain links TRBV28 to TRBJ2-3, with D possibly called TRBD1 or TRBD2 (6 bases each). V shed 2 bases and J shed 2 bases, with 11 bases lying between them. This CDR3 is 15 amino acids long. Per the germline V gene, CDR1 is MDHEN and CDR2 is SYDVKM. The CDR3: CASSLTGAHTDTQYF. In DNA, the CDR3 is TGTGCCAGCAGTTTAACGGGGGCCCACACAGATACGCAGTATTTT.

The chain recombines TRBV7-9 with TRBJ2-3; the D gene is possibly TRBD2 (6 bases). Germline V CDR1 and CDR2: SEHNR, FQNEAQ (reference sequence). CDR3 length: 15 amino acids. Trimming pared 5 bases from V and 3 bases from J, leaving 15 bases between. In DNA, the CDR3 is TGTGCCAGCAGCGAGTTTGGGAGCGGGACAGATACGCAGTATTTT. This translates into CASSEFGSGTDTQYF.

The chain has TRBV5-1 and TRBJ2-5, with a possible D match to TRBD1 (5 bases). Germline-derived CDR1 and CDR2 are SGHRS and YFSETQ. The V gene lost 3 bases and the J gene lost 0 bases, with 9 bases spanning the gap. The CDR3 extends over 14 amino acids. Here the CDR3 reads CASSSQVYQETQYF. The CDR3 region has the DNA TGCGCCAGCAGCTCACAGGTGTACCAAGAGACCCAGTACTTC.